This TCR beta chain was found in a study of blood T cell repertoires in COVID-19. Whole-study context: The United States, Italy and Spain provided the acute and convalescent COVID-19 samples. The analysed material was cDNA or gDNA that came from T cells, B-cell-depleted T cells, or PBMCs.

The protocol was immunoSEQ multiplex PCR, while the TCRdb copy is restricted to in-frame clones and leaves out a portion. The sample lists 300,000 to 450,000 clones; 85% were seen once. The CDR3 length is 15 residues. Germline loops: CDR1 SGHTA, CDR2 FQGTGA. V lost 1 base to trimming and J lost 4 bases; unmatched junction nucleotides: 4. This chain links TRBV7-3 with TRBJ1-2, with TRBD1 matching 9 bases. Sequencing used peripheral blood. The TCR comes from a woman under 30 with acute or convalescent COVID-19. The DNA for the CDR3 is TGTGCCAGCAGCTTAAGGATACAGGGGGCCTATGGCTACACCTTC. This translates into CASSLRIQGAYGYTF.